A selection of T cell receptor beta chains follows, all from one sample in a study of shared clonotypes between healthy human individuals. Assay used: immunoSEQ multiplex PCR; TCRdb lists only in-frame clones, some missing. The repertoire consists of 780,000 or so clones, with over 55% occurring once and the leading ten covering under 2%. Sequencing was carried out using memory CD4+ T cells sorted from blood. The receptors shown here come from a woman younger than 45 in good health. Each CDR3 is given with its conserved first and last residue. A D gene is named only where the DNA matches it firmly. A clone size is listed for some rows: how often the clone was seen (once, few, many), or a class if it is expanded.

clone_size	d_call	v_call	j_call	cdr3_nt	cdr3_aa
.	TRBD2	TRBV10-1	TRBJ2-7	TGCGCCAGCAGCGACAGCGGACTAGCGGGAGACGAGCAGTACTTC	CASSDSGLAGDEQYF
many	TRBD1	TRBV6-1	TRBJ1-4	TGTGCCAGCACCCTGCAGGGGGTGTCTAATGAAAAACTGTTTTTT	CASTLQGVSNEKLFF
.	.	TRBV7-9	TRBJ2-7	TGTGCCAGCAGCTGGGGGACCCGCGGGGGCCCTATGTACGAGCAGTACTTC	CASSWGTRGGPMYEQYF
.	.	TRBV10-3	TRBJ2-5	TGTGCCATCAGTCTTTCAGAGACCCAGTACTTC	CAISLSETQYF
.	.	TRBV7-6	TRBJ2-2	TGTGCCAGCAGCACCTCTCGCGCGAACACCGGGGAGCTGTTTTTT	CASSTSRANTGELFF
.	TRBD2	TRBV4-1	TRBJ2-1	TGCGCCAGCAGCCAAGTCCAAGCGGGAGGGCCATACAATGAGCAGTTCTTC	CASSQVQAGGPYNEQFF
.	TRBD1	TRBV6-4	TRBJ2-1	TGTGCCAGCAGTATAGGACAGGGCTATGAGCAGTTCTTC	CASSIGQGYEQFF
.	TRBD2	TRBV13	TRBJ2-3	TGTGCCAGCAGCCAACTCTTAGCGGGAGAGCATCAAGATACGCAGTATTTT	CASSQLLAGEHQDTQYF
.	TRBD1	TRBV6-5	TRBJ2-2	TGTGCCAGCAGTCCCGGACAGGGGGCCGCCGGGGAGCTGTTTTTT	CASSPGQGAAGELFF
many	.	TRBV5-1	TRBJ2-5	TGCGCCAGCAAAACCGGGAGCACAGAGACCCAGTACTTC	CASKTGSTETQYF
.	TRBD1	TRBV27	TRBJ1-2	TGTGCCAGCAGTTTGACAGGGGGCGCAGTCTATGGCTACACCTTC	CASSLTGGAVYGYTF
.	.	TRBV10-3	TRBJ2-1	TGTGCCATCAGTGACTTTCGCAAACTAGTGCGTGAGCAGTTCTTC	CAISDFRKLVREQFF
.	.	TRBV11-2	TRBJ2-3	TGTGCCAGCAGCGCAGTGAGGAGCACAGATACGCAGTATTTT	CASSAVRSTDTQYF
.	.	TRBV9	TRBJ1-3	TGTGCCAGCAGCGTAGGTCAGAGAGGTGGAAACACCATATATTTT	CASSVGQRGGNTIYF
many	.	TRBV7-9	TRBJ2-2	TGTGCCAGCAGTTTGCTGAACACCGGGGAGCTGTTTTTT	CASSLLNTGELFF
.	TRBD2	TRBV18	TRBJ2-7	TGTGCCAGCTCACCACCTAGCGGGTCCTACGAGCAGTACTTC	CASSPPSGSYEQYF
once	.	TRBV11-1	TRBJ2-1	TGTGCCAGCAGCTTAGCGAGAAGGAATGAGCAGTTCTTC	CASSLARRNEQFF
.	.	TRBV7-2	TRBJ2-5	TGTGCCAGCAGACGCGGGGCTGGGGAGACCCAGTACTTC	CASRRGAGETQYF
few	.	TRBV28	TRBJ1-2	TGTGCCAGCAGTTTCGGGACGGCTGGAAAGTTGGGCTACACCTTC	CASSFGTAGKLGYTF
.	TRBD1	TRBV27	TRBJ1-5	TGTGCCAGCAGTCAACAGGGGATCAATCAGCCCCAGCATTTT	CASSQQGINQPQHF
.	TRBD2	TRBV7-9	TRBJ2-3	TGTGCCAGCAGCTTAACTAGCGGGAGGCGGACAGATACGCAGTATTTT	CASSLTSGRRTDTQYF
.	.	TRBV7-5	TRBJ2-7	TGTGTCAGAAAGGAGTCGGCGGGAGGCTCATCGGGGTACGAGCAGTACTTC	CVRKESAGGSSGYEQYF
.	.	TRBV5-1	TRBJ1-2	TGCGCCAGCAGCTCGGTTCAGGGTGGTGGCTACACCTTC	CASSSVQGGGYTF
.	TRBD2	TRBV5-4	TRBJ2-1	TGTGCCAGCAGCTTGACTAGCGGGAGTTATAATGAGCAGTTCTTC	CASSLTSGSYNEQFF
once	.	TRBV18	TRBJ2-6	TGTGCCAGCTCACCACCCGCGCTTTCTGGGGCCAACGTCCTGACTTTC	CASSPPALSGANVLTF
.	.	TRBV28	TRBJ1-2	TGTGCCAGCAGTCAAGGCGGGGCCCCCTATGGCTACACCTTC	CASSQGGAPYGYTF
few	.	TRBV28	TRBJ1-2	TGTGCCAGCAGTGCCCCCAGGGCACGATCCTTC	CASSAPRARSF
few	.	TRBV2	TRBJ2-2	TGTGCCAGCCGGGACGGTAGAAACACCGGGGAGCTGTTTTTT	CASRDGRNTGELFF
.	.	TRBV30	TRBJ2-1	TGTGCCTGGAGAAGAAATGAGCAGTTCTTC	CAWRRNEQFF
.	TRBD2	TRBV11-2	TRBJ2-5	TGTGCCAGCAGCTACCAGCGGGACTCTGAGACCCAGTACTTC	CASSYQRDSETQYF
.	.	TRBV4-1	TRBJ1-3	TGCGCCAGCAGCCAACTCCTCAGCTCTGGAAACACCATATATTTT	CASSQLLSSGNTIYF
once	.	TRBV28	TRBJ1-5	TGTGCCAGCAGTTCGTCATTTAGCAATCAGCCCCAGCATTTT	CASSSSFSNQPQHF
.	.	TRBV4-1	TRBJ2-2	TGCGCCAGCAGCCAAGGAAATCCAGCGAACACCGGGGAGCTGTTTTTT	CASSQGNPANTGELFF
.	.	TRBV5-1	TRBJ2-1	TGCGCCAGCAGCCCGCAGGGACGAGAATCCTACAATGAGCAGTTCTTC	CASSPQGRESYNEQFF
.	TRBD2	TRBV5-4	TRBJ2-7	TGTGCCAGCACCGAGGGACTAGCCAAACCCACCTCCTACGACGAGCAGTACTTC	CASTEGLAKPTSYDEQYF
.	TRBD2	TRBV4-1	TRBJ2-6	TGCGCCAGCACCCAGTGGGAGGGCCCCGGGGCCAACGTCCTGACTTTC	CASTQWEGPGANVLTF
few	.	TRBV27	TRBJ1-5	TGTGCCAGCAGTCCGCTGATAGAGGGACAGCCCCAGCATTTT	CASSPLIEGQPQHF
.	TRBD2	TRBV6-1	TRBJ2-1	TGTGCCAGCCTAGCGGGAGGGAGGGGCAATGAGCAGTTCTTC	CASLAGGRGNEQFF
.	.	TRBV4-1	TRBJ1-4	TGCGCCAGCAGCCAGTTCGAGGGGCCAACTAATGAAAAACTGTTTTTT	CASSQFEGPTNEKLFF
many	TRBD1	TRBV6-6	TRBJ2-3	TGTGCCAGCACCGGACAGGGGACAGATACGCAGTATTTT	CASTGQGTDTQYF
few	.	TRBV6-1	TRBJ1-3	TGTGCCAGCAGTGAAGCGCGGGGGGCTAATGGAAACACCATATATTTT	CASSEARGANGNTIYF